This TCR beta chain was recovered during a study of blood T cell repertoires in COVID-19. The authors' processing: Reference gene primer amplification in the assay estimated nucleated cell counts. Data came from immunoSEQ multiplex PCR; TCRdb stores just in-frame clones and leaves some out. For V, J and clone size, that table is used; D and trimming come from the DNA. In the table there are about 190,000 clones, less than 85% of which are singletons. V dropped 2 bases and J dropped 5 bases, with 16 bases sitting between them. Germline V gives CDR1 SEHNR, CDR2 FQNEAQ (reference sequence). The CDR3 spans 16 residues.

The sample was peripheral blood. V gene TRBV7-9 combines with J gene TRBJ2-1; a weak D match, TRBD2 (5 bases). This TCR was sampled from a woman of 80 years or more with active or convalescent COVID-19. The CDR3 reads CASSLFRGLNHNEQFF. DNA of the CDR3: TGTGCCAGCAGCTTATTTCGAGGACTGAACCACAATGAGCAGTTCTTC.